One and the same sample provided the 27 T cell receptor beta chains below, sequenced in a study of blood T cell repertoires in COVID-19. Here immunoSEQ multiplex PCR was the method, and the copy in TCRdb shows in-frame clones only, minus some. This table holds some 270,000 clones, over 75% found once. The specimen was PBMCs or T cells enriched from blood (not recorded which). The receptors stem from a woman aged 40-49 years who had been exposed to COVID-19.

The chain employs TRBV14 and TRBJ1-2; D perhaps matches TRBD1 (5 bases). Trimming removed 0 bases from V and 4 bases from J, with 9 bases in between. The CDR3 runs to 14 residues. Germline V gene sequence: CDR1 SGHDN, CDR2 FVKESK. The CDR3, as DNA: TGTGCCAGCAGCCAAGAGGGGCGAACCTATGGCTACACCTTC. This translates into CASSQEGRTYGYTF.

This clone showed up just once. The chain employs TRBV18 and TRBJ1-2; D possibly corresponds to TRBD1 (6 bases). The CDR3 is 13 residues long. With 8 bases removed from V and 3 bases from J, the gap between germline ends came to 13 bases. From germline, CDR1 is KGHSH and CDR2 LQKENI. The CDR3 protein is CASTPRGDYGYTF. In DNA, the CDR3 is TGTGCCAGCACCCCCAGGGGCGACTATGGCTACACCTTC. Filled out from reference TRBV18 and TRBJ1-2, the complete variable domain reads NAGVMQNPRHLVRRRGQEARLRCSPMKGHSHVYWYRQLPEEGLKFMVYLQKENIIDESGMPKERFSAEFPKEGPSILRIQQVVRGDSAAYFCASTPRGDYGYTFGSGTRLTVV.

V is TRBV29-1 and J is TRBJ1-2; D gene uncertain. V gave up 7 bases and J gave up 8 bases, with 17 bases separating them. CDR3 size: 12 residues. Germline-derived CDR1 and CDR2 are SQVTM and ANQGSEA. CDR3 amino acids: CSAQEQASGYTF. CDR3 sequence (DNA): TGCAGCGCCCAAGAGCAGGCTTCGGGCTACACCTTC.

The chain couples TRBV11-3 to TRBJ2-3, with D unresolved. The length of the CDR3 is 14 residues. The germline CDR1 and CDR2 sequences are SGHNT and YENEEA. Trimming stripped 4 bases from V and 4 bases from J, with 12 bases between. For the CDR3, the DNA is TGTGCCAGCAGCTCTAGAATTCTGGCAGATACGCAGTATTTT. It specifies CASSSRILADTQYF. Full variable domain (outside the CDR3, taken from reference TRBV11-3 and TRBJ2-3): EAGVVQSPRYKIIEKKQPVAFWCNPISGHNTLYWYLQNLGQGPELLIRYENEEAVDDSQLPKDRFSAERLKGVDSTLKIQPAELGDSAVYLCASSSRILADTQYFGPGTRLTVL.

The J gene is TRBJ1-1, the V gene TRBV6-5, with D tentatively TRBD1 (6 bases). This CDR3 contains 14 residues. Trimming shortened V by 0 bases and J by 6 bases, and 11 bases separated the two germline ends. Germline V gives CDR1 MNHEY, CDR2 SVGAGI. CDR3: CASSYSAGVPEAFF. CDR3 bases: TGTGCCAGCAGTTACTCGGCAGGGGTTCCTGAAGCTTTCTTT.

The chain recombines TRBV3-1 (or the pseudogene TRBV3-2) with TRBJ1-4; D perhaps matches TRBD1 (5 bases). The CDR3 loop spans 14 amino acids. Germline V gene sequence: CDR1 LGHDT, CDR2 YNNKEL (reference sequence). Trimming shortened V by 7 bases and J by 4 bases, and 13 bases separated the two germline ends. CDR3 DNA: TGTGCCAGCATGGGGCAAGAGCTTAATGAAAAACTGTTTTTT. Translation: CASMGQELNEKLFF.

This chain links TRBV18 with TRBJ2-1; TRBD1 agrees at 9 bases. The CDR3 totals 14 residues. Germline loops: CDR1 KGHSH, CDR2 LQKENI. Losses at the gene ends were 3 bases for V and 5 bases for J; bases not matched to a gene: 2. The chain's CDR3 is CASSPGQGNNEQFF. Here the CDR3 DNA reads TGTGCCAGCTCACCGGGACAGGGCAACAATGAGCAGTTCTTC.

This clone was recorded once. Other DNA sequences in the sample encode the same CDR3. This rearrangement joins TRBV10-3 to TRBJ2-1; 7 bases are shared with TRBD1. After removal of 4 bases from V and 6 bases from J, the junction contained 0 bases not matched to a gene. The germline V gene encodes CDR1 ENHRY and CDR2 SYGVKD. The CDR3 is 12 residues long. The CDR3 reads CAISGTGNEQFF. The CDR3 nucleotides are TGTGCCATCAGTGGGACAGGCAATGAGCAGTTCTTC.

This chain joins TRBV5-1 and TRBJ2-1, with TRBD2 identical over 12 bases. The CDR3 is 14 residues long. Germline V CDR1 and CDR2: SGHRS, YFSETQ. J was trimmed by 8 bases and V by 1 base; bases with no gene match: 1. The CDR3 sequence is CASSLRLAGDEQFF. The CDR3 region has the DNA TGCGCCAGCAGCTTGAGACTAGCGGGGGATGAGCAGTTCTTC.

The chain links TRBV5-1 to TRBJ2-3, with a possible D match to TRBD1 (5 bases). This CDR3 spans 13 amino acids. CDR1 SGHRS and CDR2 YFSETQ come from the germline V gene. Trimming left V 2 bases short and J 4 bases short, with 8 bases between. In nucleotides, the CDR3 is TGCGCCAGCAGCTTTGACAGACCAGATACGCAGTATTTT. Amino acids: CASSFDRPDTQYF. Variable domain in full (rest from reference TRBV5-1 and TRBJ2-3): KAGVTQTPRYLIKTRGQQVTLSCSPISGHRSVSWYQQTPGQGLQFLFEYFSETQRNKGNFPGRFSGRQFSNSRSEMNVSTLELGDSALYLCASSFDRPDTQYFGPGTRLTVL.

J is TRBJ2-1 and V is TRBV19; a weak D match, TRBD1 (6 bases). The CDR3 consists of 14 residues. Germline loops: CDR1 LNHDA, CDR2 SQIVND (reference sequence). V was pared by 4 bases and J by 4 bases, with 11 bases between. CDR3 DNA sequence: TGTGCCAGTAGTACAGGACAGAAATACAATGAGCAGTTCTTC. It codes for CASSTGQKYNEQFF.

V is TRBV4-2 and J is TRBJ2-3, with 10 bases that match TRBD2. The CDR3 loop spans 15 amino acids. Looked up from germline, CDR1 is LGHNA and CDR2 is YNFKEQ. The trim removed 4 bases at V and 2 bases at J, leaving 3 bases unmatched. CDR3 nucleotide sequence: TGTGCCAGCAGCCCAAGCGGGGGGGCCACAGATACGCAGTATTTT. Translating it yields CASSPSGGATDTQYF.

This chain links TRBV7-9 with TRBJ2-4; weak D call: TRBD2 (5 bases). V was shortened by 1 base and J by 10 bases, with 17 bases between the two germline ends. The germline gives CDR1 SEHNR, CDR2 FQNEAQ (reference sequence). There are 15 residues in the CDR3. Here the CDR3 reads CASSLGDNPGSIQYF. CDR3 sequence (DNA): TGTGCCAGCAGCTTAGGCGACAACCCGGGGAGTATTCAGTACTTC.

CDR3 in DNA: TGTGCCAGCAGTTTCGGGACAAACACTGAAGCTTTCTTT. Protein: CASSFGTNTEAFF. The chain combines TRBV7-2 with TRBJ1-1; a possible D gene is TRBD1 (6 bases). The CDR3 is 13 amino acids. Germline loops: CDR1 SGHTA, CDR2 FQGNSA. V lost 6 bases to trimming and J lost 2 bases, with 10 bases between them.

The chain employs TRBV11-2 and TRBJ1-1; tentatively, D is TRBD1 (6 bases). CDR3 length: 17 residues. CDR1 is SGHAT, CDR2 FQNNGV, per germline. V was shortened by 0 bases and J by 1 base, with 15 bases between the two germline ends. CDR3 sequence reads: CASSLEGAARRNTEAFF. DNA for the CDR3: TGTGCCAGCAGCTTAGAGGGGGCAGCTCGCCGGAACACTGAAGCTTTCTTT.

The chain couples TRBV11-2 to TRBJ1-2; 8 positions match TRBD1. The CDR3 totals 14 residues. From germline, CDR1 is SGHAT and CDR2 FQNNGV. Trimming cost V 5 bases and J 8 bases; bases outside gene matches: 10. In DNA form, the CDR3 reads TGTGCCAGCAGCGTAGGACAGGGCCGTCGCGGCTACACCTTC. Its translation is CASSVGQGRRGYTF. The complete variable domain, with remaining parts taken from reference TRBV11-2 and TRBJ1-2, reads EAGVAQSPRYKIIEKRQSVAFWCNPISGHATLYWYQQILGQGPKLLIQFQNNGVVDDSQLPKDRFSAERLKGVDSTLKIQPAKLEDSAVYLCASSVGQGRRGYTFGSGTRLTVV.

This chain links TRBV3-1 (or the pseudogene TRBV3-2) with TRBJ1-4; TRBD1 matches 8 bases. Germline CDR1 LGHDT, CDR2 YNNKEL (reference sequence). The V segment lost 1 base and the J segment 8 bases; nucleotides outside the gene matches: 6. The CDR3 is made up of 15 amino acids. In DNA, the CDR3 is TGTGCCAGCAGCCAAGGACAGGGGAGATGGGAAAAACTGTTTTTT. It specifies CASSQGQGRWEKLFF.

V gene TRBV12-3 or TRBV12-4 combines with J gene TRBJ2-7; 7 nucleotides align to TRBD2. V lost 7 bases, J lost 3 bases, and 6 bases stayed unmatched. The CDR3 totals 13 residues. CDR3 bases: TGTGCCAGCACTTACGGGGGGATCTACGAGCAGTACTTC. Translation: CASTYGGIYEQYF.

The chain uses TRBV6-5 and TRBJ1-6; no clear D. Germline lookup yields CDR1 MNHEY and CDR2 SVGAGI. The germline V and J ends were trimmed by 6 bases and 8 bases, with 17 bases remaining between them. The CDR3 has 15 residues. This CDR3 reads CASSPAEGRYSPLHF. In DNA form, the CDR3 reads TGTGCCAGCAGCCCGGCGGAAGGGAGGTATTCACCCCTCCACTTT.

V gene TRBV5-5 combines with J gene TRBJ2-7, with a weak D call TRBD1 (5 bases). CDR1 and CDR2 from the germline V gene are SGHKS and YYEKEE (reference sequence). CDR3 size: 13 residues. V was trimmed by 5 bases and J by 3 bases, leaving 12 bases between them. The CDR3 here is CASRTDRYYEQYF. CDR3 DNA: TGTGCCAGCAGGACCGACAGATACTACGAGCAGTACTTC.

This clone was observed a few times. The V gene is TRBV23-1, the J gene TRBJ2-7, with D perhaps TRBD1 (5 bases). TRBV23-1 falls under the ORF class, with uncertain function. V lost 3 bases and J 3 bases, leaving 15 bases between the germline ends. The CDR3 length is 15 residues. CDR3 sequence (DNA): TGCGCCAGCAGTCAGGGTACAGGACCCTACTACGAGCAGTACGTC. Translating gives CASSQGTGPYYEQYV.

This chain links TRBV11-3 with TRBJ2-3, with 10 positions matching TRBD2. The V gene end was trimmed by 5 bases and the J gene end by 0 bases; junction bases not matched to a gene: 5. This CDR3 contains 16 residues. Germline lookup yields CDR1 SGHNT and CDR2 YENEEA. The CDR3 DNA is TGTGCCAGCAGCCAAGTAGCGGGGGGAAGCACAGATACGCAGTATTTT. Residues: CASSQVAGGSTDTQYF.

V usage is TRBV9 and J usage is TRBJ2-3, with TRBD1 as a possible D gene (5 bases). Germline V gives CDR1 SGDLS, CDR2 YYNGEE. V was clipped by 3 bases and J by 1 base, with 18 bases between them. The CDR3 extends over 17 amino acids. The CDR3 is CASSGRGKLIGTDTQYF. CDR3 sequence (DNA): TGTGCCAGCAGCGGAAGGGGCAAGCTAATAGGCACAGATACGCAGTATTTT.

Here the CDR3 reads CASSDPRQGENTEAFF. Here the CDR3 DNA reads TGTGCCAGCAGCGACCCTCGACAGGGGGAGAACACTGAAGCTTTCTTT. V usage is TRBV7-9 and J usage is TRBJ1-1; 9 bases are shared with TRBD1. The junction had 8 bases not matched to a gene; V was cut back by 5 bases and J by 1 base. Germline CDR1 reads SEHNR; CDR2 reads FQNEAQ (reference sequence). This CDR3 is 16 amino acids long.

This clone was counted a few times. This rearrangement joins TRBV6-5 to TRBJ2-5; TRBD2 aligns across 11 bases. The V and J ends lost 3 bases and 10 bases, in that order; junction bases with no gene match: 7. In germline, CDR1 is MNHEY, CDR2 SVGAGI. The length of the CDR3 is 14 residues. This CDR3 is CASSYTSGGRDQYF. The DNA for the CDR3 is TGTGCCAGCAGTTATACTAGCGGGGGACGGGACCAGTACTTC.

V usage is TRBV7-2 and J usage is TRBJ2-3, with D maybe TRBD2 (6 bases). The CDR3 spans 16 residues. The V end lost 2 bases, the J end lost 6 bases, and 18 bases lay between the germline ends. Germline V lookup: CDR1 SGHTA, CDR2 FQGNSA. For the CDR3, the DNA is TGTGCCAGCAGCTTATTCTTCCCGGCAGGGAGGGATACGCAGTATTTT. Residues: CASSLFFPAGRDTQYF.

This clone showed up just once. V and J are TRBV29-1 and TRBJ1-2; no firm D call. This CDR3 region has 16 residues. V shed 3 bases and J shed 3 bases, with 20 bases lying between them. The germline V gene has CDR1 SQVTM and CDR2 ANQGSEA. The CDR3 loop is CSVEHRPRGKDYGYTF. CDR3 in DNA: TGCAGCGTTGAGCATCGCCCTAGAGGGAAAGACTATGGCTACACCTTC.